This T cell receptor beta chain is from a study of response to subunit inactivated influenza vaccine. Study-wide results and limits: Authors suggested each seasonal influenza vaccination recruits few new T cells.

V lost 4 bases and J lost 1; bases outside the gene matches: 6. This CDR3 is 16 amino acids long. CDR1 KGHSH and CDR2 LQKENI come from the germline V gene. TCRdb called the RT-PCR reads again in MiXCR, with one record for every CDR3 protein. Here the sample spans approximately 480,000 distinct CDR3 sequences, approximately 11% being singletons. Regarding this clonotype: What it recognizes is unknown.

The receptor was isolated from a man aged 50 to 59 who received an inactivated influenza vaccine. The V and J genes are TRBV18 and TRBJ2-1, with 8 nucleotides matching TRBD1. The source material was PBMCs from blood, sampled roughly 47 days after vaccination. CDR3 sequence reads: CASSRPRTGSYNEQFF. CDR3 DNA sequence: TGTGCCAGCTCACGGCCCCGGACAGGGTCCTACAATGAGCAGTTCTTC.